These T cell receptor beta chains were read from a single sample in a study of blood T cells in healthy people across ages. Via MiXCR, TCRdb re-called the 5' RACE reads, giving one row per CDR3 protein. The repertoire includes 650,000 to 1,000,000 distinct CDR3 sequences, roughly 34% of them detected once, and 10% to 15% sits in the top ten. Sequenced: blood. The receptors shown here come from a man between 18 and 29 years old in good health. Both conserved end residues are part of each CDR3. A D gene is named only where the DNA matches it firmly. Some rows mark clone size as missing; the rest say once, few, many or name a class of expanded clone.

>TRBJ2-1|NA|NA|TRBV7-2
CASSFGAGWDNEQFF
TGTGCCAGCAGCTTTGGGGCCGGTTGGGACAATGAGCAGTTCTTC
>TRBJ2-2|NA|few|TRBV7-2
CASGDSNTGELFF
TGTGCCAGCGGGGACTCTAACACCGGGGAGCTGTTTTTT
>TRBJ2-3|NA|NA|TRBV28
CAGSLFPWRDRTDTQYF
TGTGCCGGCAGTTTATTCCCTTGGAGGGACCGCACAGATACGCAGTATTTT
>TRBJ2-3|NA|few|TRBV29-1
CSVGGTDGDTQYF
TGCAGCGTTGGGGGGACGGACGGGGATACGCAGTATTTT
>TRBJ1-2|TRBD1|NA|TRBV15
CATSSDRVQYGYTF
TGTGCCACCAGCAGTGACAGGGTGCAGTATGGCTACACCTTC
>TRBJ2-4|NA|few|TRBV4-1
CASSPPGLDGKNIQYF
TGCGCCAGCAGCCCCCCAGGCCTGGACGGAAAAAACATTCAGTACTTC
>TRBJ2-4|NA|many|TRBV7-2
CASSLDSTNIQYF
TGTGCCAGCAGCTTGGACAGCACTAACATTCAGTACTTC
>TRBJ2-1|TRBD1|NA|TRBV7-2
CASSSSTGTGNNEQFF
TGTGCCAGCAGCTCGTCAACCGGGACAGGGAACAATGAGCAGTTCTTC
>TRBJ2-1|NA|once|TRBV2
CASSEGRESEQFF
TGTGCCAGCAGTGAAGGCAGGGAGAGTGAGCAGTTCTTC
>TRBJ1-1|NA|few|TRBV21-1
CASSVLRDRGAEAFF
TGTGCCAGCAGCGTGCTCCGGGACAGGGGCGCTGAAGCTTTCTTT
>TRBJ2-1|TRBD2|few|TRBV24-1
CATSDLFGGAPGEQFF
TGTGCCACCAGTGATTTGTTCGGGGGGGCCCCCGGTGAGCAGTTCTTC
>TRBJ2-2|TRBD1|NA|TRBV12-3/TRBV12-4
CASSLLGTVTGELFF
TGTGCCAGCAGTTTACTAGGGACAGTAACCGGGGAGCTGTTTTTT
>TRBJ2-3|NA|NA|TRBV27
CASRSLLDTQYF
TGTGCCAGCAGGTCCCTACTAGATACGCAGTATTTT
>TRBJ1-4|NA|NA|TRBV10-2
CASSDGRLGYEKLFF
TGCGCCAGCAGTGATGGGAGGCTGGGATATGAAAAACTGTTTTTT
>TRBJ2-7|TRBD2|NA|TRBV6-2/TRBV6-3
CASSYSSGDSYEQYF
TGTGCCAGCAGTTATTCTAGCGGGGACTCCTACGAGCAGTACTTC
>TRBJ1-1|NA|NA|TRBV4-1
CASSRPFQGRGTEAFF
TGCGCCAGCAGCCGCCCTTTCCAGGGGAGAGGCACTGAAGCTTTCTTT
>TRBJ2-3|TRBD2|many|TRBV7-2
CASSPGTNTDTQYF
TGTGCCAGCAGCCCTGGGACTAACACAGATACGCAGTATTTT
>TRBJ2-3|TRBD1|few|TRBV5-1
CASSPGQRLGTDTQYF
TGCGCCAGCAGCCCGGGACAGAGACTCGGCACAGATACGCAGTATTTT
>TRBJ2-3|NA|many|TRBV10-3
CAISPWADTQYF
TGTGCCATCAGCCCCTGGGCAGATACGCAGTATTTT
>TRBJ1-2|NA|NA|TRBV29-1
CSVEGPQGPNYGYTF
TGCAGCGTTGAAGGTCCTCAGGGACCGAACTATGGCTACACCTTC
>TRBJ1-2|NA|many|TRBV4-2
CASSQTGPSGYTF
TGTGCCAGCAGCCAAACGGGACCGTCCGGCTACACCTTC
>TRBJ2-2|TRBD1|NA|TRBV5-5
CASSLIFGQGNTGELFF
TGTGCCAGCAGCTTGATTTTCGGACAGGGGAACACCGGGGAGCTGTTTTTT
>TRBJ2-1|NA|NA|TRBV4-1
CAGSPDPQLVSGQFF
TGCGCCGGCAGCCCGGACCCCCAACTAGTTTCGGGGCAGTTCTTC
>TRBJ2-7|TRBD1|NA|TRBV5-1
CASSLGQGASDEQYF
TGCGCCAGCAGCTTGGGACAGGGGGCCTCGGACGAGCAGTACTTC
>TRBJ2-3|NA|many|TRBV7-2
CASSLVSGKLADTQYF
TGTGCCAGCAGCTTAGTTTCAGGCAAACTTGCAGATACGCAGTATTTT
>TRBJ2-1|TRBD2|NA|TRBV6-1
CASSPRLAVANEQFF
TGTGCCAGCAGTCCCCGACTAGCGGTCGCGAATGAGCAGTTCTTC
>TRBJ2-1|NA|NA|TRBV27
CASSLLAPGGGRYNEQFF
TGTGCCAGCAGTTTATTGGCCCCGGGGGGCGGCCGTTACAATGAGCAGTTCTTC
>TRBJ2-7|TRBD2|NA|TRBV6-2/TRBV6-3
CASSRGGEGYEQYF
TGTGCCAGCAGCCGTGGAGGGGAGGGCTACGAGCAGTACTTC
>TRBJ2-1|NA|NA|TRBV20-1
CSASGASYNEQFF
TGCAGTGCTAGCGGGGCCTCCTACAATGAGCAGTTCTTC
>TRBJ2-5|NA|NA|TRBV2
CASDDNEQYF
TGTGCCAGCGACGACAATGAGCAGTACTTC
>TRBJ2-1|TRBD2|NA|TRBV5-1
CASSRLADEQFF
TGCGCCAGCAGCCGTCTAGCGGATGAGCAGTTCTTC
>TRBJ2-1|NA|NA|TRBV27
CASSSPTGFNNEQFF
TGTGCCAGCAGCTCACCAACAGGGTTCAACAATGAGCAGTTCTTC
>TRBJ1-6|NA|NA|TRBV20-1
CSAITTETPSSPLHF
TGCAGTGCTATTACCACCGAGACTCCTTCATCACCCCTCCACTTT
>TRBJ2-1|NA|few|TRBV3-1
CASSHPSDTYNEQFF
TGTGCCAGCAGCCACCCTAGTGATACCTACAATGAGCAGTTCTTC
>TRBJ2-2|NA|few|TRBV6-5
CASSYGRPSELFF
TGTGCCAGCAGTTACGGTAGACCTTCGGAGCTGTTTTTT
>TRBJ1-4|NA|few|TRBV12-3/TRBV12-4
CASSTGSRANEKLFF
TGTGCCAGCAGTACAGGGAGTCGGGCTAATGAAAAACTGTTTTTT
>TRBJ2-5|NA|many|TRBV10-3
CAISGHAQETQYF
TGTGCCATCAGTGGACATGCCCAAGAGACCCAGTACTTC
>TRBJ1-1|NA|few|TRBV12-3/TRBV12-4
CASSFAGTTEAFF
TGTGCCAGCAGTTTCGCCGGGACCACTGAAGCTTTCTTT
>TRBJ2-5|NA|few|TRBV6-5
CASSSPQQGYNEQYF
TGTGCCAGCAGTTCCCCACAACAGGGTTACAATGAGCAGTACTTC
>TRBJ2-7|TRBD1|few|TRBV6-2/TRBV6-3
CASRQGPYEQYF
TGTGCCAGCAGACAGGGGCCCTACGAGCAGTACTTC
>TRBJ2-3|NA|many|TRBV4-1
CASSQEGGGDLDTQYF
TGCGCCAGCAGCCAAGAAGGGGGGGGCGATTTGGATACGCAGTATTTT
>TRBJ2-2|TRBD2|few|TRBV4-2
CASSLFGTSGGAGELFF
TGTGCCAGCAGCCTTTTCGGGACTAGCGGGGGTGCCGGGGAGCTGTTTTTT
>TRBJ1-2|NA|many|TRBV7-2
CASSPGASAWLGGYTF
TGTGCCAGCAGCCCCGGGGCTTCGGCTTGGTTGGGTGGCTACACCTTC
>TRBJ2-7|TRBD1|many|TRBV6-5
CASSYSTGQFYEQYF
TGTGCCAGCAGTTACTCGACGGGACAGTTCTACGAGCAGTACTTC
>TRBJ2-7|NA|NA|TRBV18
CASSPPGGTATYEQYF
TGTGCCAGCTCACCTCCTGGAGGGACAGCTACCTACGAGCAGTACTTC
>TRBJ2-7|TRBD2|once|TRBV7-8
CASSPERGGFYNEQYF
TGTGCCAGCAGCCCTGAGCGGGGAGGTTTCTACAATGAGCAGTACTTC
>TRBJ2-5|NA|once|TRBV7-2
CASSWTNNEQYF
TGTGCCAGCAGCTGGACTAACAATGAGCAGTACTTC
>TRBJ2-3|NA|many|TRBV14
CASSQSGAPDTQYF
TGTGCCAGCAGCCAATCGGGGGCGCCAGATACGCAGTATTTT
>TRBJ2-2|NA|NA|TRBV7-2
CASSLRESNTGELFF
TGTGCCAGCAGCTTAAGGGAATCGAACACCGGGGAGCTGTTTTTT
>TRBJ1-5|TRBD1|few|TRBV4-1
CASSQGDRNNQPQHF
TGCGCCAGCAGCCAAGGGGACAGGAACAATCAGCCCCAGCATTTT
>TRBJ2-3|TRBD2|NA|TRBV7-2
CASSFAERGTQYF
TGTGCCAGCAGCTTCGCCGAGCGGGGGACGCAGTATTTT